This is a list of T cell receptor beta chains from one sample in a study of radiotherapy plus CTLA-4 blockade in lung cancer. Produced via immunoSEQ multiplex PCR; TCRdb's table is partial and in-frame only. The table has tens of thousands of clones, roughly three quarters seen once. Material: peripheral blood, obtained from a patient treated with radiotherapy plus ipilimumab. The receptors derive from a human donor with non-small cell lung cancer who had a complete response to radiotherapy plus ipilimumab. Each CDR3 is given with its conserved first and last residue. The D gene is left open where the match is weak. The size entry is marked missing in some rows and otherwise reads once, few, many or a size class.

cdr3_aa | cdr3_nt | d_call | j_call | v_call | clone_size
CASSGLRGFISGELFF | TGTGCCAGTAGTGGACTCAGGGGGTTCATCTCCGGGGAGCTGTTTTTT | TRBD1 | TRBJ2-2 | TRBV19 | NA
CASRKSSIDNSPLHF | TGTGCCAGCAGGAAGAGTTCAATCGATAATTCACCCCTCCACTTT | NA | TRBJ1-6 | TRBV7-2 | NA
CASSLLRGRQGATEAFF | TGCGCCAGCAGCTTGCTGCGGGGGAGACAGGGGGCCACTGAAGCTTTCTTT | TRBD1 | TRBJ1-1 | TRBV5-1 | NA
CASGSGRGYGYTF | TGTGCTAGTGGTTCGGGTCGAGGGTATGGCTACACCTTC | NA | TRBJ1-2 | TRBV12-5 | few
CASSLSPRSGAWAGDTQYF | TGTGCCAGCAGCTTATCCCCCCGTAGCGGAGCTTGGGCGGGGGATACGCAGTATTTT | NA | TRBJ2-3 | TRBV11-3 | few
CASSQVPGGLTDTQYF | TGTGCCAGCAGCCAAGTCCCGGGGGGGCTTACAGATACGCAGTATTTT | TRBD2 | TRBJ2-3 | TRBV4-2 | NA
CASSEGQTVLNYGYTF | TGTGCCAGCAGTGAAGGGCAGACCGTCCTTAACTATGGCTACACCTTC | NA | TRBJ1-2 | TRBV25-1 | NA
CATSRGTARETQYF | TGTGCCACCAGCAGAGGGACAGCTAGGGAGACCCAGTACTTC | NA | TRBJ2-5 | TRBV15 | NA
CASSVEAGGWNEQFF | TGTGCCAGCAGCGTAGAAGCGGGGGGGTGGAATGAGCAGTTCTTC | TRBD2 | TRBJ2-1 | TRBV9 | NA
CASSLGFSAGGRSYGYTF | TGTGCCAGCAGCTTAGGCTTCTCGGCAGGGGGCCGGAGCTATGGCTACACCTTC | TRBD1 | TRBJ1-2 | TRBV7-8 | NA
CASSSRDRGPSNYGYTF | TGTGCCAGCAGTTCCCGGGACAGGGGGCCGTCTAACTATGGCTACACCTTC | TRBD1 | TRBJ1-2 | TRBV27 | once
CATSRATNYGYTF | TGTGCCACCAGCAGAGCAACTAACTATGGCTACACCTTC | NA | TRBJ1-2 | TRBV15 | few
CASSQDLKTSGRGDTQYF | TGCGCCAGCAGCCAAGATCTTAAGACTAGCGGGAGAGGAGATACGCAGTATTTT | TRBD2 | TRBJ2-3 | TRBV4-1 | NA
CASSSGLGQPQHF | TGTGCCAGCAGCTCAGGTCTGGGTCAGCCCCAGCATTTT | NA | TRBJ1-5 | TRBV9 | few
CSAGTGTYEQYF | TGCAGCGCCGGGACAGGAACCTACGAGCAGTACTTC | TRBD1 | TRBJ2-7 | TRBV29-1 | NA
CASSPGLTYGYTF | TGTGCCAGCAGCCCGGGACTGACCTATGGCTACACCTTC | NA | TRBJ1-2 | TRBV11-2 | NA
CASSLQGELFF | TGTGCCAGCTCGTTACAGGGAGAGCTGTTTTTT | NA | TRBJ2-2 | TRBV18 | once
CASSQIQGGYTF | TGCGCCAGCAGCCAGATACAGGGGGGCTACACCTTC | TRBD1 | TRBJ1-2 | TRBV4-3 | NA
CASRLTGGAEAFF | TGTGCCAGCAGGTTGACAGGGGGGGCTGAAGCTTTCTTT | TRBD1 | TRBJ1-1 | TRBV6-1 | NA
CASGVGQEYQETQYF | TGTGCCAGCGGCGTAGGACAGGAGTACCAAGAGACCCAGTACTTC | TRBD1 | TRBJ2-5 | TRBV25-1 | NA
CASSQDTGGAAGYTF | TGCGCCAGCAGCCAAGACACAGGGGGCGCGGCTGGCTACACCTTC | TRBD1 | TRBJ1-2 | TRBV4-1 | NA
CAWNRLGRGSEQFF | TGTGCCTGGAACCGACTGGGGAGGGGCAGTGAGCAGTTCTTC | TRBD2 | TRBJ2-1 | TRBV30 | NA
CATSRVNRDEKLFF | TGTGCCACCAGCAGAGTGAACAGGGATGAAAAACTGTTTTTT | NA | TRBJ1-4 | TRBV15 | NA
CASTTSGSTDTQYF | TGTGCCAGTACCACTAGCGGGAGCACAGATACGCAGTATTTT | TRBD2 | TRBJ2-3 | TRBV19 | NA
CSVQDRVNYGYTF | TGCAGCGTTCAGGACAGGGTGAACTATGGCTACACCTTC | TRBD1 | TRBJ1-2 | TRBV29-1 | NA